This paragraph covers one T cell receptor beta chain sequence. Sequencing was performed with immunoSEQ multiplex PCR; in TCRdb, only in-frame clones are kept and a portion is missing. The sample includes 60,000 to 90,000 clones, about 80% of them seen just once. The record originates from a study of CD4 T cell repertoires in COVID-19. Across the study: Relabeled CFSE-low cells, IL-2-expanded for approximately eleven days, met spikes from other coronaviruses.

No culture step preceded sequencing of the ex vivo isolated memory T cells. Germline V gives CDR1 MNHNY, CDR2 SVGAGI (reference sequence). This CDR3 has 21 amino acids. Trimming cost V 5 bases and J 2 bases; bases outside gene matches: 14. This specimen consisted of CD4+ T cells from peripheral blood, obtained after recovery from COVID-19. The genes are TRBV6-6 and TRBJ2-6, with 14 bases identical to TRBD2. This sequence was found in a human donor who had COVID-19. CDR3 DNA sequence: TGTGCCAGCAGTCCTACTAAAGGCGGGACTAGCGGGAGACCTGGGGCCAACGTCCTGACTTTC. This gives the protein CASSPTKGGTSGRPGANVLTF.